This T cell receptor beta chain emerged from a study of blood T cell repertoires in COVID-19. In the study overall: The cDNA or gDNA used as material had been derived from T cells, B-cell-depleted T cells, or PBMCs.

In the original processing: How many nucleated cells were present was estimated from reference gene primer amplification. Repertoires were generated with immunoSEQ multiplex PCR, while TCRdb's copy carries only in-frame clones and drops some. That table is the source of V, J and clone size, and D and trimming were worked out from the DNA. Counted here are about 280,000 clones, 85% to 90% occurring once; the ten biggest clones make up about 14%. This clone appeared a single time. The specimen was peripheral blood. The TCR was taken from a human donor in a cohort sampled during active COVID-19.

CDR3 protein: CASSFTGGWGSYGYTF. In DNA, the CDR3 is TGTGCCAGCAGTTTCACAGGGGGCTGGGGCTCCTATGGCTACACCTTC. This chain links TRBV6-5 with TRBJ1-2, with TRBD1 identical over 9 bases. CDR3 length: 16 residues. Germline values: CDR1 MNHEY, CDR2 SVGAGI. J lost 4 bases, V lost 4 bases, and 10 bases had no gene match.